This TCR beta chain stems from a study of cytomegalovirus exposure and HLA in healthy donors. The wider study: The roughly 670 first-cohort repertoires shared a platform with the 110 or so validation repertoires, as reported in a later analysis. Whole-study findings and limits: Published work reported that the classifier diagnosed cytomegalovirus status with high specificity and sensitivity.

A remark on this clone: Its antigen is not known.

The CDR3 contains 14 residues. Looked up from germline, CDR1 is MNHNS and CDR2 is SASEGT. Trimming stripped 5 bases from V and 8 bases from J, with 16 bases between. Generated by immunoSEQ multiplex PCR, the TCRdb table keeps only in-frame clones and is missing some. Of 150,000 or so clones in the sample, about 94% were seen once. Sample: PBMCs. J is TRBJ2-1 and V is TRBV6-1, with a possible D match to TRBD2 (5 bases). This clonotype was sampled from a man between 18 and 35 years old in good health and CMV-seropositive. CDR3 protein: CASSSGPFGDEQFF. DNA of the CDR3: TGTGCCAGCAGTTCGGGCCCTTTCGGGGATGAGCAGTTCTTC.